The present TCR beta chain was sequenced within a study of cytomegalovirus exposure and HLA in healthy donors. The CDR3 is 15 amino acids. Trimming took off 3 bases at V and 3 bases at J, with 15 bases between the two ends. Per germline, CDR1 MGHDK and CDR2 SYGVNS. This table comes from immunoSEQ multiplex PCR, and its TCRdb copy is limited to in-frame clones, with some not included. The repertoire holds around 160,000 clones, with about 89% as singletons. A single count supports this clone. Its target is not known. Overall study findings and caveats: Researchers counted around 180 TCR beta chains as cytomegalovirus-associated.

The J gene is TRBJ2-7, the V gene TRBV25-1, with D perhaps matching TRBD1 (6 bases). The TCR was taken from a woman between 18 and 29 years old in good health and CMV-seropositive. Sequenced input: PBMCs. The DNA for the CDR3 is TGTGCCAGCAGTGATTTACGGACAGAAAACTACGAGCAGTACTTC. As protein: CASSDLRTENYEQYF.